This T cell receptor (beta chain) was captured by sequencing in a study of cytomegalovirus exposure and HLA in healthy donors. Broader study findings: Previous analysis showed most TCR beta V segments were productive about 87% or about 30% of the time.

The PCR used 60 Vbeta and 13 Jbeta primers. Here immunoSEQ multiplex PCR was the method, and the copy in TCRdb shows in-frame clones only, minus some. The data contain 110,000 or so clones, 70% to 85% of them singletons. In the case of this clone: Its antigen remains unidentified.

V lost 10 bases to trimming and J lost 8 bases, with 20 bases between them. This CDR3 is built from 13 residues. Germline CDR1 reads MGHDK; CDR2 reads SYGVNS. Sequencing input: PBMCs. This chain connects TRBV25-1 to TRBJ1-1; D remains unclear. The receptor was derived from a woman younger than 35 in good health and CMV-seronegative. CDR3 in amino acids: CATHPGGRTEAFF. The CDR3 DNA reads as TGTGCCACCCACCCAGGAGGCAGAACAGAAGCTTTCTTT.